This entry is about one T cell receptor beta chain. This sample was taken from a study of blood T cell repertoires in COVID-19. Across the study: Italy, Spain and the United States were the sources of the convalescent and acute COVID-19 samples. PBMCs, B-cell-depleted T cells, or T cells were the source of the cDNA or gDNA that made up the material.

Trimming took off 5 bases at V and 1 base at J, with 11 bases between the two ends. Germline V gives CDR1 SSHAT, CDR2 FNYEAQ (reference sequence). The CDR3 extends over 15 amino acids. Profiled with immunoSEQ multiplex PCR; TCRdb holds only in-frame clones, not every one. The sample includes approximately 68,000 clones, around nine tenths of them seen just once. The sequenced sample consisted of peripheral blood. This receptor was obtained from a woman aged 60-75 years with acute or convalescent COVID-19. This chain joins TRBV7-7 and TRBJ2-2; weak D call: TRBD1 (6 bases). The CDR3 loop reads CASSTTQGNTGELFF. The DNA of the CDR3 is TGTGCCAGCAGCACGACACAGGGGAACACCGGGGAGCTGTTTTTT. Complete variable domain (other parts from reference TRBV7-7 and TRBJ2-2): GAGVSQSPRYKVTKRGQDVTLRCDPISSHATLYWYQQALGQGPEFLTYFNYEAQPDKSGLPSDRFSAERPEGSISTLTIQRTEQRDSAMYRCASSTTQGNTGELFFGEGSRLTVL.